The next 32 T cell receptor beta chains were all read from a single sample in a study of T cell repertoires in cytomegalovirus infection. Their specific antigens are unknown. TCRdb itself ran the reads through MiXCR, one entry per CDR3 protein. This sample has over 250,000 distinct CDR3 sequences, with roughly 21% found just once. The sequenced sample was cultured PBMCs, obtained from culture after CMV antigen stimulation. The receptors come from a human donor in good health (CMV status not recorded). Some clones in this sample may be carry-over from other donors' samples.

V gene TRBV19 combines with J gene TRBJ2-1; D possibly uses TRBD1 or TRBD2 (5 bases each). The V end lost 4 bases, the J end lost 10 bases, and 20 bases lay between the germline ends. The germline gives CDR1 LNHDA, CDR2 SQIVND (reference sequence). The CDR3 is made up of 15 amino acids. CDR3 sequence: CASSSGSFQGEEQFF. As DNA, the CDR3 is TGTGCCAGTAGTAGCGGGTCTTTTCAAGGGGAGGAGCAGTTCTTC. Supplemented by reference TRBV19 and TRBJ2-1, the full variable domain reads DGGITQSPKYLFRKEGQNVTLSCEQNLNHDAMYWYRQDPGQGLRLIYYSQIVNDFQKGDIAEGYSVSREKKESFPLTVTSAQKNPTAFYLCASSSGSFQGEEQFFGPGTRLTVL.

The chain links TRBV5-4 to TRBJ2-1; the match to TRBD2 covers 9 bases. This CDR3 region has 16 residues. The germline V gene encodes CDR1 SGHNT and CDR2 YYREEE (reference sequence). With V trimmed by 4 bases and J by 6 bases, 11 bases remained unmatched. CDR3 DNA sequence: TGTGCCAGCAGCAGGGTGGCGGGAGGGGTAAGCAATGAGCAGTTCTTC. Amino acids: CASSRVAGGVSNEQFF.

The sample holds a few counts of this clonotype. The chain combines TRBV9 with TRBJ1-2, with D possibly matching TRBD1 (6 bases). CDR3 length: 15 amino acids. V lost 4 bases to trimming and J lost 3 bases, with 16 bases between them. Germline V gene lookup returns CDR1 SGDLS and CDR2 YYNGEE. The CDR3 region is CASSKSDRSDYGYTF. The CDR3 DNA sequence: TGTGCCAGCAGCAAATCTGACAGGTCCGACTATGGCTACACCTTC.

This clonotype has ten or more counts. This sequence joins TRBV27 and TRBJ2-7, with D possibly TRBD1 on 5 matching bases. Germline assignment: CDR1 MNHEY and CDR2 SMNVEV (reference sequence). The CDR3 has 12 amino acids. Trimming removed 5 bases at V and 6 bases at J, with 11 bases between. DNA for the CDR3: TGTGCCAGCAGTACGCAGGGCCTCGAGCAGTACTTC. This gives the protein CASSTQGLEQYF.

This clonotype came up many times. The chain links TRBV12-3 or TRBV12-4 to TRBJ2-1, with 11 bases that match TRBD2. This CDR3 has 16 residues. V gave up 8 bases and J gave up 7 bases; unmatched junction bases: 13. The CDR3 protein is CASGLQLAGVWNEQFF. The CDR3 nucleotides are TGTGCCAGCGGGCTGCAACTAGCGGGAGTCTGGAATGAGCAGTTCTTC.

A remark on this clonotype: This may be a read error, as it is one base from a much larger clone. The chain carries TRBV11-2 and TRBJ2-7, with a weak D call TRBD1 (6 bases). This CDR3 comprises 13 residues. Germline CDR1 and CDR2: SGHAT and FQNNGV. In DNA, the CDR3 is TGTGTCAGCACCAAACAGGGCTCCTACGAGCAGTACTTC. It specifies CVSTKQGSYEQYF.

This clonotype has a single count. J is TRBJ1-2 and V is TRBV27; the match to TRBD1 covers 7 bases. The germline V gene has CDR1 MNHEY and CDR2 SMNVEV (reference sequence). The CDR3 totals 14 residues. J lost 8 bases, V lost 2 bases, and 8 bases had no gene match. CDR3 loop: CASSLLGTVGGYTF. The CDR3 region has the DNA TGTGCCAGCAGTTTACTCGGGACAGTAGGAGGCTACACCTTC.

V usage is TRBV29-1 and J usage is TRBJ2-7; D gene unclear. This CDR3 spans 12 amino acids. V shed 7 bases and J shed 3 bases, with 13 bases lying between them. The V gene's germline CDR1 is SQVTM and CDR2 ANQGSEA. The CDR3, as DNA: TGCAGCGCCTCGCCGAACTTCTACGAGCAGTACTTC. It codes for CSASPNFYEQYF.

The chain is built from TRBV5-4 and TRBJ2-1; 8 bases are shared with TRBD1. The length of the CDR3 is 15 residues. Per germline, CDR1 SGHNT and CDR2 YYREEE (reference sequence). V dropped 2 bases and J dropped 9; count of bases not matched to a gene: 10. The CDR3 reads CASSFPGGPGSEQFF. The DNA of the CDR3 is TGTGCCAGCAGCTTTCCAGGGGGCCCTGGGAGTGAGCAGTTCTTC.

This clonotype has a count of ten or more. The V gene is TRBV7-2, the J gene TRBJ2-3, with unresolved D. Trimming left V 2 bases short and J 6 bases short, with 9 bases between. The CDR3 sequence is 13 residues long. Germline CDR1 SGHTA, CDR2 FQGNSA. CDR3 nucleotides: TGTGCCAGCAGCTTAAACCACGTCGATACGCAGTATTTT. Translating gives CASSLNHVDTQYF. The whole variable domain, remainder taken from reference TRBV7-2 and TRBJ2-3, is GAGVSQSPSNKVTEKGKDVELRCDPISGHTALYWYRQSLGQGLEFLIYFQGNSAPDKSGLPSDRFSAERTGGSVSTLTIQRTQQEDSAVYLCASSLNHVDTQYFGPGTRLTVL.

This clonotype was detected only a few times. The chain combines TRBV7-6 with TRBJ1-2; D is unresolved. The CDR3 extends over 14 amino acids. The V gene's germline CDR1 is SGHVS and CDR2 FNYEAQ. The V end lost 1 base, the J end lost 2 bases, and 8 bases lay between the germline ends. The CDR3 sequence: CASSLGHRNYGYTF. CDR3 sequence (DNA): TGTGCCAGCAGCTTAGGACACAGAAACTATGGCTACACCTTC.

The CDR3 sequence: CASSPSSNYGYTF. The CDR3 bases are TGTGCCAGCAGCCCCTCGTCGAACTATGGCTACACCTTC. The chain employs TRBV7-9 and TRBJ1-2, with D hard to call. Germline CDR1 SEHNR, CDR2 FQNEAQ (reference sequence). V was pared by 5 bases and J by 2 bases, with 9 bases between. The length of the CDR3 is 13 residues.

The chain recombines TRBV10-3 with TRBJ1-1; possibly TRBD1 for D (5 bases). Trimming shortened V by 6 bases and J by 2 bases, and 10 bases separated the two germline ends. Germline V gene sequence: CDR1 ENHRY, CDR2 SYGVKD. CDR3 length equals 13 residues. The CDR3 DNA reads as TGTGCCATCAGCAGGGATTCAAACACTGAAGCTTTCTTT. It yields the protein CAISRDSNTEAFF.

With respect to this clonotype: A read error may be the cause here, since a much bigger clone is one base away. The chain employs TRBV7-6 and TRBJ2-1, with D perhaps matching TRBD2 (6 bases). The germline V gene encodes CDR1 SGHVS and CDR2 FNYEAQ. The length of the CDR3 is 16 residues. Here the CDR3 reads CASSREASPSYDEQFF. The CDR3 nucleotides read TGTGCCAGCAGCAGGGAGGCTAGCCCCTCCTACGATGAGCAGTTCTTC.

The sample holds many counts of this clonotype. The gene calls are TRBV7-2 and TRBJ1-6; D perhaps matches TRBD1 (6 bases). Trimming stripped 8 bases from V and 6 bases from J, with 17 bases between. There are 15 residues in the CDR3. From germline, CDR1 is SGHTA and CDR2 FQGNSA. CDR3 sequence: CASSGRNRANSPLHF. CDR3 DNA sequence: TGTGCCAGCTCTGGGAGGAACAGGGCTAATTCACCCCTCCACTTT.

This clonotype was seen at least ten times. The chain uses TRBV7-8 and TRBJ1-5, with D unresolved. Germline assignment: CDR1 SGHVS and CDR2 FQNEAQ. V lost 5 bases to trimming and J lost 10 bases, with 12 bases between them. The CDR3 totals 12 residues. The CDR3 DNA sequence: TGTGCCAGCAGCCCTGTAGAAGGACCCCAGCATTTT. This translates into CASSPVEGPQHF.

The rearrangement uses TRBV7-3 and TRBJ2-1; no clear D. The length of the CDR3 is 13 residues. The V gene lost 5 bases and the J gene lost 6 bases, with 11 bases spanning the gap. Germline CDR1 reads SGHTA; CDR2 reads FQGTGA. CDR3 sequence: CASSPLVGNEQFF. In DNA, the CDR3 is TGTGCCAGCAGCCCGTTGGTGGGCAATGAGCAGTTCTTC.

This chain uses TRBV7-9 with TRBJ1-1; a possible D gene is TRBD1 (5 bases). V was shortened by 1 base and J by 3 bases, with 12 bases between the two germline ends. The CDR3 is 15 residues long. Germline V gene data show CDR1 as SEHNR and CDR2 as FQNEAQ (reference sequence). The CDR3 region is CASSLVGGGYTEAFF. DNA for the CDR3: TGTGCCAGCAGCTTAGTTGGTGGGGGATACACTGAAGCTTTCTTT.

The rearrangement links TRBV7-2 to TRBJ2-1, with 10 bases aligning to TRBD1. The CDR3 extends over 14 amino acids. The germline CDR1 and CDR2 sequences are SGHTA and FQGNSA. Losses at the gene ends were 6 bases for V and 5 bases for J; bases not matched to a gene: 4. CDR3 DNA: TGTGCCAGCAGTCGGGACAGGGGTAACAATGAGCAGTTCTTC. It translates to CASSRDRGNNEQFF.

The V gene is TRBV6-2 or TRBV6-3, the J gene TRBJ2-7, with D hard to call. Germline V lookup: CDR1 MNHEY, CDR2 SVGEGT. This CDR3 spans 12 amino acids. The V and J ends lost 6 bases and 2 bases respectively, with 8 bases between them. CDR3 region: CASSRYPYEQYV. In DNA, the CDR3 is TGTGCCAGCAGCCGCTACCCCTACGAGCAGTACGTC.

The gene calls are TRBV28 and TRBJ2-5; D might be TRBD2 (5 bases). Trimming left V 3 bases short and J 1 base short, with 9 bases between. This CDR3 has 14 residues. Germline lookup yields CDR1 MDHEN and CDR2 SYDVKM. CDR3 in DNA: TGTGCCAGCAGTTTCGGACTGCCCCAAGAGACCCAGTACTTC. Amino acids: CASSFGLPQETQYF.

This clonotype has just a few counts. The chain employs TRBV11-3 and TRBJ1-1, with D tentatively TRBD1 (6 bases). Per germline, CDR1 SGHNT and CDR2 YENEEA. The CDR3 covers 18 residues. With 0 bases removed from V and 5 bases from J, the gap between germline ends came to 22 bases. CDR3 in DNA: TGTGCCAGCAGCTTAGATCAAGGGGGGTCGGTCAGGTCAACTGAAGCTTTCTTT. Translation: CASSLDQGGSVRSTEAFF.

This clonotype appeared a few times. J is TRBJ2-5 and V is TRBV27; D gene uncertain. V lost 4 bases and J lost 7, with 7 bases in between. CDR3 size: 11 residues. Germline V CDR1 and CDR2: MNHEY, SMNVEV (reference sequence). The CDR3 DNA is TGTGCCAGCAGTTCCCTGGGGACCCAGTACTTC. Protein product: CASSSLGTQYF.

This chain links TRBV6-5 with TRBJ1-2, with 7 positions matching TRBD1. Losses at the gene ends were 6 bases for V and 7 bases for J; bases not matched to a gene: 8. CDR1 is MNHEY, CDR2 SVGAGI, per germline. This CDR3 is 13 amino acids long. The CDR3 sequence: CASRSTGSGGYTF. CDR3 nucleotides: TGTGCCAGCAGGTCGACAGGGTCCGGTGGCTACACCTTC.

In its sample, this clonotype was seen a few times. The rearrangement uses TRBV14 and TRBJ2-1, with 11 positions matching TRBD1. The V gene's germline CDR1 is SGHDN and CDR2 FVKESK. Trimming cost V 6 bases and J 2 bases; bases outside gene matches: 6. The CDR3 consists of 16 residues. CDR3: CASRRTGGSAYNEQFF. The CDR3 DNA reads TGTGCCAGCAGGAGGACAGGGGGCTCGGCCTACAATGAGCAGTTCTTC.

V usage is TRBV5-1 and J usage is TRBJ1-2; the match to TRBD1 covers 7 bases. The CDR3 has 14 residues. The germline V gene has CDR1 SGHRS and CDR2 YFSETQ. V lost 0 bases, J lost 5 bases, and 4 bases stayed unmatched. This chain's CDR3 is CASSLDRGEYGYTF. DNA of the CDR3: TGCGCCAGCAGCTTGGACAGGGGTGAATATGGCTACACCTTC.

The chain couples TRBV4-3 to TRBJ2-5; unclear D gene. Germline lookup yields CDR1 LGHNA and CDR2 YSLEER. Trimming stripped 2 bases from V and 3 bases from J, with 13 bases between. The CDR3 is made up of 15 amino acids. The CDR3 coding sequence is TGCGCCAGCAGCCAATACCCCACGGTTAAAGAGACCCAGTACTTC. This gives the protein CASSQYPTVKETQYF.

This clonotype appeared many times. V gene TRBV7-8 combines with J gene TRBJ2-2; tentatively, D is TRBD1 (5 bases). Trimming shortened V by 1 base and J by 5 bases, and 17 bases separated the two germline ends. Looked up from germline, CDR1 is SGHVS and CDR2 is FQNEAQ. This CDR3 contains 17 residues. The DNA for the CDR3 is TGTGCCAGCAGCTTAGGACCGGTGCCAGGGTATACCGGGGAGCTGTTTTTT. Translating gives CASSLGPVPGYTGELFF.

This clonotype was counted only a few times. This chain joins TRBV2 and TRBJ2-3; D gene ambiguous. Germline loops: CDR1 SNHLY, CDR2 FYNNEI. V was cut by 6 bases and J by 0 bases, with 10 bases left in between. This CDR3 has 14 amino acids. CDR3 region: CASSPDRSTDTQYF. The CDR3 DNA reads TGTGCCAGCAGCCCGGACCGAAGCACAGATACGCAGTATTTT.

Comment on this clonotype: Sequence at one end of the junction differs from germline and may be a read error. The rearrangement links TRBV7-7 to TRBJ2-5, with no clear D. The CDR3 is 13 residues long. Germline assignment: CDR1 SSHAT and CDR2 FNYEAQ (reference sequence). The CDR3 DNA reads TGTGCTAGCAGCTGGGCGGTAAAAGAGACCCAGTACTTC. Protein sequence: CASSWAVKETQYF.

This chain links TRBV20-1 with TRBJ2-1, with 9 bases that match TRBD2. V dropped 0 bases and J dropped 10; count of bases not matched to a gene: 13. Germline V lookup: CDR1 DFQATT, CDR2 SNEGSKA (reference sequence). This CDR3 contains 16 residues. CDR3: CSARDLFSGSSEEQFF. Here the CDR3 DNA reads TGCAGTGCTAGAGATTTATTTAGCGGGAGTTCTGAGGAGCAGTTCTTC.

The table lists this clonotype with many counts. The chain has TRBV9 and TRBJ2-1, with D unresolved. The germline V and J ends were trimmed by 0 bases and 9 bases, with 13 bases remaining between them. The germline CDR1 and CDR2 sequences are SGDLS and YYNGEE. The CDR3 consists of 14 residues. Here the CDR3 reads CASSVDKGKGEQFF. The CDR3 DNA follows: TGTGCCAGCAGCGTAGACAAGGGTAAGGGTGAGCAGTTCTTC.